This section outlines one TCR beta chain sequence together with its context. CDR1 is SEHNR and CDR2 is FQNEAQ in the germline V gene (reference sequence). This CDR3 has 16 residues. With 3 bases clipped from V and 3 bases from J, the junction kept 7 bases outside the gene matches. The sample comes from a study of shared clonotypes between healthy human individuals. It was CD45RO-negative cells, positively selected for CCR7, that made up naive CD8 cells, with terminally differentiated effector memory CD45RA+ cells excluded. Deep-level running was used for the assay. TCRdb's copy holds only in-frame clones and misses some; the assay was immunoSEQ multiplex PCR. The top ten clones hold over 0.09% of a sample with hundreds of thousands of clones, approximately 96% of them seen once.

The chain employs TRBV7-9 and TRBJ2-2; 7 nucleotides agree with TRBD1. This TCR was sampled from a woman under 40 in good health. The sample was naive CD8+ T cells sorted from blood. CDR3 in DNA: TGTGCCAGCAGCTTCGCCCTCACAGGGGACACCGGGGAGCTGTTTTTT. It specifies CASSFALTGDTGELFF.